The rows below give T cell receptor beta chains drawn from one sample of a study of cytomegalovirus exposure and HLA in healthy donors. Measured with immunoSEQ multiplex PCR; TCRdb has only the in-frame clones, and not every one. The sample records some 170,000 clones, approximately 72% being singletons. The sample taken for sequencing was PBMCs. The source of these receptors is a human donor in good health. The CDR3 runs from the conserved cysteine through the conserved F or W. D genes are given only for firm matches. Size tells how often a clone was seen (once, few, many) or the class of an expanded clone, and some rows leave it out.

14 NA TRBJ2-1 TRBV6-5 TRBD1 CASSWDRLNNEQFF TGTGCCAGCAGCTGGGACAGGCTAAACAATGAGCAGTTCTTC
14 NA TRBJ1-2 TRBV14 NA CASSPRGGDYGYTF TGTGCCAGCAGCCCTCGGGGAGGGGACTATGGCTACACCTTC
14 NA TRBJ1-1 TRBV5-1 NA CASSLVGGDTEAFF TGCGCCAGCAGCTTAGTGGGAGGGGACACTGAAGCTTTCTTT
14 NA TRBJ1-2 TRBV2 NA CASSVLDSNYGYTF TGTGCCAGCAGTGTGTTAGACAGCAACTATGGCTACACCTTC
14 NA TRBJ1-2 TRBV6-5 TRBD1 CASSPRDRESGYTF TGTGCCAGCAGTCCGCGGGACAGGGAAAGTGGCTACACCTTC
15 NA TRBJ1-3 TRBV11-2 NA CASSFNRVVGNTIYF TGTGCCAGCAGCTTTAATCGGGTAGTTGGAAACACCATATATTTT
14 NA TRBJ2-3 TRBV7-9 TRBD2 CASTPSGRTDTQYF TGTGCCAGCACACCTAGCGGACGCACAGATACGCAGTATTTT
15 NA TRBJ2-3 TRBV10-3 TRBD2 CAIADMGGTVDTQYF TGTGCCATCGCTGATATGGGAGGGACTGTGGATACGCAGTATTTT
15 NA TRBJ1-5 TRBV7-2 TRBD1 CASSIETGVGQPQHF TGTGCCAGCAGCATCGAGACAGGGGTCGGTCAGCCCCAGCATTTT
12 once TRBJ1-5 TRBV11-2 NA CASSLVGPPQHF TGTGCCAGCAGCTTAGTGGGCCCGCCCCAGCATTTT
15 NA TRBJ1-1 TRBV30 TRBD1 CAWSGTGTGEFGAFF TGTGCCTGGAGTGGGACCGGGACAGGGGAATTCGGAGCTTTCTTT
19 few TRBJ2-6 TRBV19 NA CASSIDMVARFSGANVLTF TGTGCCAGTAGTATAGATATGGTAGCGCGTTTCTCTGGGGCCAACGTCCTGACTTTC
14 NA TRBJ2-1 TRBV29-1 TRBD1 CSVTDRGVYNEQFF TGCAGCGTGACGGACAGGGGGGTATACAATGAGCAGTTCTTC
15 few TRBJ2-1 TRBV5-8 TRBD2 CASSWEGSSYNEQFF TGTGCCAGCAGCTGGGAGGGAAGCTCCTACAATGAGCAGTTCTTC
15 NA TRBJ2-1 TRBV5-1 TRBD1 CASSLAGQGNNEQFF TGCGCCAGCAGCTTGGCCGGACAGGGTAACAATGAGCAGTTCTTC
13 NA TRBJ1-1 TRBV4-3 NA CASSYDRRTEAFF TGCGCCAGCAGTTACGACAGGCGTACTGAAGCTTTCTTT
17 NA TRBJ2-3 TRBV2 TRBD2 CASRALGAGVGTDTQYF TGTGCCAGCAGAGCTTTGGGAGCGGGGGTCGGCACAGATACGCAGTATTTT
13 few TRBJ2-5 TRBV2 TRBD1 CASSDSRGETQYF TGTGCCAGCAGTGACTCCAGGGGGGAGACCCAGTACTTC
14 few TRBJ2-2 TRBV5-1 TRBD1 CASSIDRGAGELFF TGCGCCAGCAGCATAGACAGGGGGGCCGGGGAGCTGTTTTTT
18 NA TRBJ2-3 TRBV2 TRBD2 CASSEGTGTRLRTDTQYF TGTGCCAGCAGTGAAGGGACCGGGACTAGGTTACGCACAGATACGCAGTATTTT
14 NA TRBJ1-2 TRBV5-1 TRBD1 CASSQSTGIRGYTF TGCGCCAGCAGCCAATCGACAGGGATACGCGGCTACACCTTC
16 NA TRBJ2-7 TRBV6-1 TRBD1 CASSVSGTGGRDEQYF TGTGCCAGCAGTGTATCCGGGACAGGGGGTAGGGACGAGCAGTACTTC
14 NA TRBJ2-3 TRBV10-3 NA CAISDFGGQDTQYF TGTGCCATCAGTGATTTCGGGGGGCAAGATACGCAGTATTTT
15 few TRBJ1-6 TRBV6-1 NA CASSELRQGTSPLHF TGTGCCAGCAGTGAACTTCGGCAGGGGACTTCACCCCTCCACTTT
15 NA TRBJ2-7 TRBV2 NA CASRGATGFSYEQYF TGTGCCAGCAGGGGTGCGACAGGTTTCTCCTACGAGCAGTACTTC
12 once TRBJ2-7 TRBV6-1 NA CASSDSRRGQYF TGTGCCAGCAGCGACAGCCGCCGTGGGCAGTACTTC
16 NA TRBJ2-2 TRBV9 TRBD2 CASSPTGTINTGELFF TGTGCCAGCAGCCCCACCGGGACTATCAACACCGGGGAGCTGTTTTTT
15 once TRBJ1-6 TRBV4-3 NA CASSQSGGDGSPLHF TGCGCCAGCAGCCAGTCCGGAGGGGACGGCTCACCCCTCCACTTT
15 NA TRBJ1-1 TRBV5-1 NA CASSLAGDPNSEAFF TGCGCCAGCAGCTTGGCCGGTGACCCGAACAGTGAAGCTTTCTTT
18 NA TRBJ2-5 TRBV7-6 TRBD2 CASSLWSLAGGFLETQYF TGTGCCAGCAGCTTATGGAGCCTAGCGGGGGGATTTCTCGAGACCCAGTACTTC
13 NA TRBJ2-3 TRBV27 NA CASSFFITDTQYF TGTGCCAGCAGTTTTTTTATCACAGATACGCAGTATTTT
15 NA TRBJ1-2 TRBV7-9 TRBD1 CASSLGQGAKGGYTF TGTGCCAGCAGCTTGGGACAGGGGGCGAAAGGCGGCTACACCTTC
15 NA TRBJ2-1 TRBV6-5 TRBD2 CASSYTASGVFEQFF TGTGCCAGCAGTTACACGGCTAGCGGGGTTTTTGAGCAGTTCTTC
14 once TRBJ1-6 TRBV19 NA CASSTESLNSPLHF TGTGCCAGTAGTACAGAGTCGTTAAATTCACCCCTCCACTTT
17 NA TRBJ2-5 TRBV4-3 TRBD2 CASSQDLNSGGGETQYF TGCGCCAGCAGCCAAGATCTGAATAGCGGGGGGGGCGAGACCCAGTACTTC
15 few TRBJ2-7 TRBV7-2 TRBD2 CASSLVLAGAYEQYF TGTGCCAGCAGCTTAGTCCTAGCGGGGGCCTACGAGCAGTACTTC
14 NA TRBJ1-5 TRBV2 NA CASRTTGGRQPQHF TGTGCCAGCAGGACGACTGGGGGCCGGCAGCCCCAGCATTTT
15 few TRBJ2-6 TRBV6-6 NA CASYQQDSGANVLTF TGTGCCAGCTACCAACAGGATTCTGGGGCCAACGTCCTGACTTTC
12 few TRBJ1-1 TRBV30 NA CAWTILNTEAFF TGTGCCTGGACTATCTTGAACACTGAAGCTTTCTTT
14 NA TRBJ2-1 TRBV7-3 NA CASSLGLNYNEQFF TGTGCCAGCAGCCTGGGACTTAATTACAATGAGCAGTTCTTC
13 once TRBJ1-3 TRBV13 NA CASSLPGGNTIYF TGTGCCAGCAGCTTACCGGGTGGAAACACCATATATTTT
16 NA TRBJ1-2 TRBV10-3 TRBD1 CAISESAHRGSYGYTF TGTGCCATCAGTGAATCAGCCCACAGGGGGTCCTATGGCTACACCTTC
12 NA TRBJ2-7 TRBV7-2 NA CASSPGQYEQYF TGTGCCAGCAGCCCCGGACAGTACGAGCAGTACTTC
15 NA TRBJ1-2 TRBV4-3 NA CASSQDSRDNYGYTF TGCGCCAGCAGCCAAGATAGCAGGGATAACTATGGCTACACCTTC
16 NA TRBJ2-7 TRBV18 TRBD1 CASSPPTGGRMYEQYF TGTGCCAGCTCACCACCCACAGGGGGAAGGATGTACGAGCAGTACTTC
13 few TRBJ1-1 TRBV11-2 NA CASSLYRNTEAFF TGTGCCAGCAGCCTCTACAGAAACACTGAAGCTTTCTTT
14 NA TRBJ2-1 TRBV6-1 NA CASSETTPYNEQFF TGTGCCAGCAGTGAAACAACACCATACAATGAGCAGTTCTTC
12 once TRBJ1-5 TRBV7-2 NA CASSLVGWPQHF TGTGCCAGCAGCTTAGTCGGTTGGCCCCAGCATTTT
13 once TRBJ1-6 TRBV9 NA CASSRQADSPLHF TGTGCCAGCAGCCGTCAAGCCGATTCACCCCTCCACTTT
15 NA TRBJ1-4 TRBV11-2 TRBD1 CASRSYSGGGEKLFF TGTGCCAGCAGGTCGTATTCAGGGGGCGGTGAAAAACTGTTTTTT
13 NA TRBJ1-1 TRBV6-1 NA CASSNTLHTEAFF TGTGCCAGCAGCAACACCCTTCACACTGAAGCTTTCTTT
11 NA TRBJ1-1 TRBV5-1 NA CASSMNTEAFF TGCGCCAGCTCTATGAACACTGAAGCTTTCTTT
17 NA TRBJ2-3 TRBV7-9 TRBD2 CASSPRGGGPSTDTQYF TGTGCCAGCAGCCCCAGAGGCGGGGGGCCTAGCACAGATACGCAGTATTTT
15 NA TRBJ1-4 TRBV12-5 TRBD1 CASGLWDRHNEKLFF TGTGCTAGTGGTTTGTGGGACAGGCATAATGAAAAACTGTTTTTT